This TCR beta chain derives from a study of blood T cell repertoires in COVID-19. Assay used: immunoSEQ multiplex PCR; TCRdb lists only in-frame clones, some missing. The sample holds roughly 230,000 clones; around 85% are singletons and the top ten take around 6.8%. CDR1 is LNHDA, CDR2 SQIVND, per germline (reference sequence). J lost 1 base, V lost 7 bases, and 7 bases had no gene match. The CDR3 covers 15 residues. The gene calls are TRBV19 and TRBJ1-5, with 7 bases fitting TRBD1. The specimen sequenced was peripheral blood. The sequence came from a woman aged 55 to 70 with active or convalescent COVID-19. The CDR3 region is CASTGQAGSNQPQHF. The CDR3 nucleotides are TGTGCCAGTACCGGACAGGCCGGGAGCAATCAGCCCCAGCATTTT.